What follows is one TCR beta chain and its context. The data belong to a study of T cell responses to AZD1222 COVID-19 vaccine. Germline-derived CDR1 and CDR2 are SGHNT and YYREEE (reference sequence). Trimming took off 5 bases at V and 4 bases at J, with 13 bases between the two ends. This CDR3 has 14 residues. Sequencing was performed with immunoSEQ multiplex PCR; in TCRdb, only in-frame clones are kept and a portion is missing. This sample yields about 130,000 clones, of which over 75% are seen a single time; 7.6% belongs to the top ten. The clonotype comes from an adult in good health. The sequences come from peripheral blood, collected on day 0 of AZD1222 vaccination. The chain recombines TRBV5-4 with TRBJ1-3; D might be TRBD1 (5 bases). The CDR3 region has the DNA TGTGCCAGCAGAGGGACGGCCGACGGAAACACCATATATTTT. It specifies CASRGTADGNTIYF.